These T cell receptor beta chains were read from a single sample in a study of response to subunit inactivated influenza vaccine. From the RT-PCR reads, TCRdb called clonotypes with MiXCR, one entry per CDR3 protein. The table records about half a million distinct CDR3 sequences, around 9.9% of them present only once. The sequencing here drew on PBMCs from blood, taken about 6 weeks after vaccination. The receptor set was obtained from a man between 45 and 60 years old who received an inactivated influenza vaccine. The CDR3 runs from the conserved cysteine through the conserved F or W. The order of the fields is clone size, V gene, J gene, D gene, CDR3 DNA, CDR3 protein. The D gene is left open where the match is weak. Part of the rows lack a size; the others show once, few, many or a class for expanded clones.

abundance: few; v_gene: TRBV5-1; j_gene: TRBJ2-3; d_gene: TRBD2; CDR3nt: TGCGCCAGCAGCTTGTCGGGACTAGCGGGAGAGGCAGATACGCAGTATTTT; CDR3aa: CASSLSGLAGEADTQYF
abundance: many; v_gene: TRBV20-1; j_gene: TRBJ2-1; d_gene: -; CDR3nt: TGCAGTGCTAGCGGGACACGACAAGCCTACAATGAGCAGTTCTTC; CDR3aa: CSASGTRQAYNEQFF
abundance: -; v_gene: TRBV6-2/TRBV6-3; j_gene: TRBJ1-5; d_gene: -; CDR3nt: TGTGCCAGCAGCTTACGGGGGGGCAGGCAGCCCCAGCATTTT; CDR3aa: CASSLRGGRQPQHF
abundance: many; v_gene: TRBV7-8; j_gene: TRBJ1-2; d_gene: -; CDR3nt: TGTGCCAGCAGCTTACATGGTTATGGCTACACCTTC; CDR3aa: CASSLHGYGYTF
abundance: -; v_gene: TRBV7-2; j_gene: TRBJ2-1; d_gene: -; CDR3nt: TGTGCCAGCAGCTCCGGGACAACGGGAGGGCAGTTCTTC; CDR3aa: CASSSGTTGGQFF
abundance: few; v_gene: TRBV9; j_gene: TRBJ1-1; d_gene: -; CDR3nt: TGTGCCAGCAGTAGGGGGGACAACACTGAAGCTTTCTTT; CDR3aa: CASSRGDNTEAFF
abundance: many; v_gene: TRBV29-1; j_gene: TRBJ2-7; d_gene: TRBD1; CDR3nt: TGCAGCGGGCCGGGACAGAGATGTTGCGAGCAGTACTTC; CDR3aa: CSGPGQRCCEQYF
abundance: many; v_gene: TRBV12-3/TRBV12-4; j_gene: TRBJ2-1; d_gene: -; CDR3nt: TGTGCCAGCTTGAAGGGGGGTGGCAGCCTTCTAAACAATGAGCAGTTCTTC; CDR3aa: CASLKGGGSLLNNEQFF
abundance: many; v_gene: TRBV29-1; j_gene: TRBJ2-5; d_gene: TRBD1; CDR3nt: TGCAGCGTAGGACAGGTCCAAGAGACCCAGTACTTC; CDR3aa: CSVGQVQETQYF
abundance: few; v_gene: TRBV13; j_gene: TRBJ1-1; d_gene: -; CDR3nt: TGTGCCAGCAGCGAAAGCGAGGGACGGATGAACACTGAAGCTTTCTTT; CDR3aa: CASSESEGRMNTEAFF
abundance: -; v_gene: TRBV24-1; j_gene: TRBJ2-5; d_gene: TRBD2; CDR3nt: TGTGCCACCAGTGATTCCGGACTAGCGGGGAACCAAGAGACCCAGTACTTC; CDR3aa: CATSDSGLAGNQETQYF
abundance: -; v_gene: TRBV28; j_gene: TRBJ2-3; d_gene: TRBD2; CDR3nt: TGTGCCAGCAGCCCCGGACTAGCTAGGGGGGATACGCAGTATTTT; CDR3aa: CASSPGLARGDTQYF
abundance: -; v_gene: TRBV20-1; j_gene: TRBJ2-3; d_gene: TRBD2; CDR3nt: TGCAGTGCTACTAGCGGGAGGGCTCGGGTGGGCACAGATACGCAGTATTTT; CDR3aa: CSATSGRARVGTDTQYF
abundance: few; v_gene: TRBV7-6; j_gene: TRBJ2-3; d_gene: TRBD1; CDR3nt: TGTGCCAGCAGCAGAGGGGGCTGGACAGATACGCAGTATTTT; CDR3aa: CASSRGGWTDTQYF
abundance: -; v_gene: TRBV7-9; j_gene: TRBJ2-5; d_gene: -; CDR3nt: TGTGCCAGCAGCCCGGGTGCGGGTACAGAGACCCAGTACTTC; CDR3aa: CASSPGAGTETQYF
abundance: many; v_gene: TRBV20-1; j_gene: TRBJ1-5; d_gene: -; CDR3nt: TGCAGTGCTGGGGACAGCAATCAGCCCCAGCATTTT; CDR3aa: CSAGDSNQPQHF
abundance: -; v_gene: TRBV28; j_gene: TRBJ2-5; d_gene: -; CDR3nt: TGTGCCAGCAGTTTATTGGGTCTGGACAAAGAGACCCAGTACTTC; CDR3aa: CASSLLGLDKETQYF
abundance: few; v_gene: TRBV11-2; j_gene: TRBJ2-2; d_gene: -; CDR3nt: TGTGCCAGCAGCTTAGTGCGGGGCCGGAACACCGGGGAGCTGTTTTTT; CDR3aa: CASSLVRGRNTGELFF
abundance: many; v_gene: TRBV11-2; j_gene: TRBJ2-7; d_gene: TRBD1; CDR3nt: TGTGCCAGCAGCTTAGGGACAGGGAGGTACGAGCAGTACTTC; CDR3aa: CASSLGTGRYEQYF